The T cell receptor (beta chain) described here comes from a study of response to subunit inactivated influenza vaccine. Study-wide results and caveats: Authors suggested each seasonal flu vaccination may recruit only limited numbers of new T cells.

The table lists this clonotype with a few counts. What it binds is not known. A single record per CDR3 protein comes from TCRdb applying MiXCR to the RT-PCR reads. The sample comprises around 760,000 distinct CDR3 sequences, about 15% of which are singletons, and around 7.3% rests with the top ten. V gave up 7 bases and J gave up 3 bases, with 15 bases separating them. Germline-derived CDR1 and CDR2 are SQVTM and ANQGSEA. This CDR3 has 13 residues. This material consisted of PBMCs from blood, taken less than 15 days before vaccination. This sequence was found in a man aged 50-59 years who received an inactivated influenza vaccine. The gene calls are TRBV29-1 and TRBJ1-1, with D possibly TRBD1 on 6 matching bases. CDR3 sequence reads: CSAKGESDTEAFF. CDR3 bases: TGCAGCGCCAAGGGGGAGTCGGACACTGAAGCTTTCTTT.